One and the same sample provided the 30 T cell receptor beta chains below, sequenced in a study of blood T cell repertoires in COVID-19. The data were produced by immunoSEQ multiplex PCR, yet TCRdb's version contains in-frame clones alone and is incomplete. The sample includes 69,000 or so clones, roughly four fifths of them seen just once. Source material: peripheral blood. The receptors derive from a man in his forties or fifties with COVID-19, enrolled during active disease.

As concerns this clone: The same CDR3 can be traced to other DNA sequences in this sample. The chain's CDR3 is CASSLGRGDNSPLHF. The CDR3 nucleotides are TGTGCCAGCAGCTTAGGCAGGGGCGATAATTCACCCCTCCACTTT. The chain uses TRBV13 and TRBJ1-6; TRBD1 might be the D (6 bases). CDR1 is PRHDT, CDR2 FYEKMQ, per germline (reference sequence). The CDR3 is 15 amino acids. V was cut by 0 bases and J by 5 bases, with 8 bases left in between.

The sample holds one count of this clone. The CDR3 protein is CASSVGQGTIYEQYF. The CDR3 DNA is TGTGCCAGCAGTGTGGGACAGGGGACTATCTACGAGCAGTACTTC. The V call is TRBV6-2 or TRBV6-3, the J call TRBJ2-7, with 10 bases aligning to TRBD1. With V trimmed by 5 bases and J by 3 bases, 7 bases remained unmatched. This CDR3 contains 15 residues. Germline CDR1 reads MNHEY; CDR2 reads SVGEGT.

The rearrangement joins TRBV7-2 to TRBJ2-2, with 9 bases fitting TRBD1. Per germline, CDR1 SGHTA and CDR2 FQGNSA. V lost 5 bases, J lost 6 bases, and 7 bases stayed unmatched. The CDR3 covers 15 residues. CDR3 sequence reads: CASSQGQGWAGELFF. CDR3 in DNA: TGTGCCAGCAGCCAAGGACAGGGGTGGGCCGGGGAGCTGTTTTTT.

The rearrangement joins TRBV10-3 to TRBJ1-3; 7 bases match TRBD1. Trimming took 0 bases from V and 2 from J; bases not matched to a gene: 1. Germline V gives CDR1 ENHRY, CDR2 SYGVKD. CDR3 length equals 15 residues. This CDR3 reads CAISESGTAGNTIYF. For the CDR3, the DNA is TGTGCCATCAGTGAGTCCGGGACAGCTGGAAACACCATATATTTT.

In DNA, the CDR3 is TGCAGCGTTGAAGTAGGGACTAGCGGGGGGGATACGCAGTATTTT. Translated, it gives CSVEVGTSGGDTQYF. The V call is TRBV29-1, the J call TRBJ2-3; TRBD2 agrees at 15 bases. The CDR3 spans 15 residues. V shed 1 base, J shed 6 bases, and the junction held 2 bases outside the gene matches. Germline V gene sequence: CDR1 SQVTM, CDR2 ANQGSEA.

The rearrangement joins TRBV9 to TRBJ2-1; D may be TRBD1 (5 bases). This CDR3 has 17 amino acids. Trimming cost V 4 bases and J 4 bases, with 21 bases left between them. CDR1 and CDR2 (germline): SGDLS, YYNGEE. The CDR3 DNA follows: TGTGCCAGCAGCCCCAGTCAAAGACAGAAAAGTTACAATGAGCAGTTCTTC. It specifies CASSPSQRQKSYNEQFF. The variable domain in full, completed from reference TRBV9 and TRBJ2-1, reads DSGVTQTPKHLITATGQRVTLRCSPRSGDLSVYWYQQSLDQGLQFLIQYYNGEERAKGNILERFSAQQFPDLHSELNLSSLELGDSALYFCASSPSQRQKSYNEQFFGPGTRLTVL.

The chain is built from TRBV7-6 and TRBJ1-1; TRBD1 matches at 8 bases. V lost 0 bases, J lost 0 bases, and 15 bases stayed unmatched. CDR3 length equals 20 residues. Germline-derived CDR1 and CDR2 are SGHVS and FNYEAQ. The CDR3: CASSLAPLDRGIMMNTEAFF. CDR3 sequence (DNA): TGTGCCAGCAGCTTAGCACCTCTCGACAGGGGAATTATGATGAACACTGAAGCTTTCTTT.

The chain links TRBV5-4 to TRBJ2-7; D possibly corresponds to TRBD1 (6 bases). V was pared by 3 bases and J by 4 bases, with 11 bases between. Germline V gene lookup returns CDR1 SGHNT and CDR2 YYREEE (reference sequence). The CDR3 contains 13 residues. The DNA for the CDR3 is TGTGCCAGCAGCTGGGGCCAGGGGTACGAGCAGTACTTC. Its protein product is CASSWGQGYEQYF.

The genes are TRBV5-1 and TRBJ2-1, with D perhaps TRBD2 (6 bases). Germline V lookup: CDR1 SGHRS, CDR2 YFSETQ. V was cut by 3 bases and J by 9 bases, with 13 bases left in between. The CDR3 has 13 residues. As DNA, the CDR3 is TGCGCCAGCAGCTGGGGGATCGGGAGTGAGCAGTTCTTC. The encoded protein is CASSWGIGSEQFF.

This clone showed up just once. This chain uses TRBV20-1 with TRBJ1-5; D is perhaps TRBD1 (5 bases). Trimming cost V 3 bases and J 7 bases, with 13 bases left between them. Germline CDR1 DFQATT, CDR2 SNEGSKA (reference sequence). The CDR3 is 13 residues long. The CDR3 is CSASRQGRQPQHF. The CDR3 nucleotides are TGCAGTGCTAGTCGCCAGGGTCGCCAGCCCCAGCATTTT.

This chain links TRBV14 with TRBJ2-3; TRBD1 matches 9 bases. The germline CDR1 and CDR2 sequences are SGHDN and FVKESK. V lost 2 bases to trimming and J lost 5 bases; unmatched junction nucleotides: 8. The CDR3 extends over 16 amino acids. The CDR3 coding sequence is TGTGCCAGCAGCCAACCAGGACAGGGGTATGAAGATACGCAGTATTTT. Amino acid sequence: CASSQPGQGYEDTQYF.

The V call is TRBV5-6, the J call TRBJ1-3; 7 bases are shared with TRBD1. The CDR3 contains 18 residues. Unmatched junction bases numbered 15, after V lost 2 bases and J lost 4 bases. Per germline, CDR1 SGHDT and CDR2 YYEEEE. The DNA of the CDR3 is TGTGCCAGCAGCTTTCGACAGGGATCTTTCTCGGGAGGAAACACCATATATTTT. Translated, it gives CASSFRQGSFSGGNTIYF.

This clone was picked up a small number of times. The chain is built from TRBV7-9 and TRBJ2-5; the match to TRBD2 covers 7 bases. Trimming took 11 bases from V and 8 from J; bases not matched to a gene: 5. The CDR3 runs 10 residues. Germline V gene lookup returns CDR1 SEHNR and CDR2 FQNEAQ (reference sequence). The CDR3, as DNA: TGTGCCCTTGGGGGGGAAACCCAGTACTTC. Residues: CALGGETQYF.

The CDR3: CASSPDTWNSYEQYF. CDR3 nucleotides: TGTGCCAGCAGCCCGGACACCTGGAATTCCTACGAGCAGTACTTC. This rearrangement joins TRBV6-5 to TRBJ2-7; perhaps TRBD1 as D (5 bases). Trimming removed 6 bases from V and 1 base from J, with 16 bases in between. The CDR3 is 15 residues long. The V gene's germline CDR1 is MNHEY and CDR2 SVGAGI.

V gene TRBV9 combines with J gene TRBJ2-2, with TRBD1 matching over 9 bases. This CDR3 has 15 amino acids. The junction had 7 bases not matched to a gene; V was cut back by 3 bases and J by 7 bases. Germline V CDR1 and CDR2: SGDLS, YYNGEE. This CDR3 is CASSASTGGGGELFF. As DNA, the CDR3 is TGTGCCAGCAGCGCATCAACAGGGGGCGGCGGGGAGCTGTTTTTT.

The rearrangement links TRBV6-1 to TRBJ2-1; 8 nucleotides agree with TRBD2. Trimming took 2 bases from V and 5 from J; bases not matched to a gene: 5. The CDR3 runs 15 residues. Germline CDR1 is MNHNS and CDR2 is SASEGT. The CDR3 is CASSEPGGSHNEQFF. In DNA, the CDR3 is TGTGCCAGCAGTGAACCGGGGGGGTCCCACAATGAGCAGTTCTTC.

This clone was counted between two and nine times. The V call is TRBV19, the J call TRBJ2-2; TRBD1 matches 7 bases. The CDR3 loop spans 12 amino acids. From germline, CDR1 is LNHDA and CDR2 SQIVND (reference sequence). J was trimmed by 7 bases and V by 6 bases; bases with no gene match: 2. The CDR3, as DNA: TGTGCCAGTAGCCAGGGGGACGGGGAGCTGTTTTTT. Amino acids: CASSQGDGELFF.

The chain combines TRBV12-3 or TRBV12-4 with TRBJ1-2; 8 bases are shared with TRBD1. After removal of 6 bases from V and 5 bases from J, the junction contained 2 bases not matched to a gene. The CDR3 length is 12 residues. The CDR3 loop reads CASSRDRYGYTF. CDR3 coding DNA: TGTGCCAGCAGCCGGGACAGGTATGGCTACACCTTC.

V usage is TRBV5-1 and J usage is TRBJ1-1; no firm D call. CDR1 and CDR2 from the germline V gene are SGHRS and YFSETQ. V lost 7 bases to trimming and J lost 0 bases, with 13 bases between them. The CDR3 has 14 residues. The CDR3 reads CASGSGNMNTEAFF. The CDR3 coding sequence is TGCGCCAGCGGCTCAGGAAACATGAACACTGAAGCTTTCTTT.

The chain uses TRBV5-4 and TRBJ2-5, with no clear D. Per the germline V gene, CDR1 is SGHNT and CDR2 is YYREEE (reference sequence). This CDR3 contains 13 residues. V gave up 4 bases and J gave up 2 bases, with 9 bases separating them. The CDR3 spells CASSALEQETQYF. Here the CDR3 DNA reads TGTGCCAGCAGCGCTCTAGAGCAAGAGACCCAGTACTTC. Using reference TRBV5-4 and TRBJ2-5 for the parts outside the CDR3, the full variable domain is ETGVTQSPTHLIKTRGQQVTLRCSSQSGHNTVSWYQQALGQGPQFIFQYYREEENGRGNFPPRFSGLQFPNYSSELNVNALELDDSALYLCASSALEQETQYFGPGTRLLVL.

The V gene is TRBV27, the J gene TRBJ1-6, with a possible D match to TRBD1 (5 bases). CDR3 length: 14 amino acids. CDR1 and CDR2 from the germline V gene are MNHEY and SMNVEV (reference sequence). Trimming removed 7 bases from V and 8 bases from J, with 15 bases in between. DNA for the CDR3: TGTGCCAGCACCCTGGAAGGAGGGGATTCACCCCTCCACTTT. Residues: CASTLEGGDSPLHF.

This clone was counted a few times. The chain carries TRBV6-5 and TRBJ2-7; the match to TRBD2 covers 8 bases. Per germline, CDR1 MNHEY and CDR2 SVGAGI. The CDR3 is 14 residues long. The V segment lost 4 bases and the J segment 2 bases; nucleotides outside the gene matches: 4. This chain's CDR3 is CASSSTGGTYEQYF. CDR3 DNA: TGTGCCAGCAGTTCCACGGGGGGGACCTACGAGCAGTACTTC.

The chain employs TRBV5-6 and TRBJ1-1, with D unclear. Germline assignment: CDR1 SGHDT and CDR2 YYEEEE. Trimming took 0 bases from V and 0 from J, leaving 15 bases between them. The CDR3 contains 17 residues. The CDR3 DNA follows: TGTGCCAGCAGCTTGGGATTTGAGAACAGATTGAACACTGAAGCTTTCTTT. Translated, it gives CASSLGFENRLNTEAFF.

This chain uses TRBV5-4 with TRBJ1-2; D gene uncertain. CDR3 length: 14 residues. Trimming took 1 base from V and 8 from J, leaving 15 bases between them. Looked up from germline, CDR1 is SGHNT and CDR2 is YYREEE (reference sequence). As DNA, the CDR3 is TGTGCCAGCAGCTTGAAGGGCGGGGTTAGGGGCTACACCTTC. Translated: CASSLKGGVRGYTF.

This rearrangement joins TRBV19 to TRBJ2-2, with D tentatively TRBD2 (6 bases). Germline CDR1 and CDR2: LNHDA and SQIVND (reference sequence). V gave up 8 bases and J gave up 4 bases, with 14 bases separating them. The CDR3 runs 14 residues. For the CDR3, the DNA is TGTGCCAGTCATAGGCGGGGCGGCACCGGGGAGCTGTTTTTT. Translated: CASHRRGGTGELFF.

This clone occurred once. The CDR3 loop reads CASSQDVSPTDTQYF. CDR3 coding DNA: TGTGCCAGCAGCCAAGATGTATCTCCCACAGATACGCAGTATTTT. The rearrangement joins TRBV3-1 (or the pseudogene TRBV3-2) to TRBJ2-3; D is unresolved. The CDR3 has 15 amino acids. Trimming cost V 0 bases and J 2 bases, with 9 bases left between them. The germline V gene has CDR1 LGHDT and CDR2 YNNKEL (reference sequence).

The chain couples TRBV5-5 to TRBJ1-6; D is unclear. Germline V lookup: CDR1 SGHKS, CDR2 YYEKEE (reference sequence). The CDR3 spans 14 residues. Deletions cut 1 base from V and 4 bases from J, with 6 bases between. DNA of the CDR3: TGTGCCAGCAGCTTGTATTTATATAATTCACCCCTCCACTTT. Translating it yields CASSLYLYNSPLHF.

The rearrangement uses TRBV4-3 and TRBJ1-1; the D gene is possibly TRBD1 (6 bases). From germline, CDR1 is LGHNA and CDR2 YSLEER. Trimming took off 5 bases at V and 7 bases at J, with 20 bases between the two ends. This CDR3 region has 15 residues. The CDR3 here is CASSISRRGGVEAFF. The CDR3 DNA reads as TGCGCCAGCAGCATCTCTAGGAGAGGGGGGGTTGAAGCTTTCTTT.

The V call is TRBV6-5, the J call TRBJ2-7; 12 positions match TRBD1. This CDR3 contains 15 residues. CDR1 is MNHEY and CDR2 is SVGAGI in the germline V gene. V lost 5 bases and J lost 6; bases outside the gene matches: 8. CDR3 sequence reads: CASSPPGTGGGEQYF. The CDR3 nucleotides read TGTGCCAGCAGTCCCCCAGGGACAGGGGGCGGCGAGCAGTACTTC.

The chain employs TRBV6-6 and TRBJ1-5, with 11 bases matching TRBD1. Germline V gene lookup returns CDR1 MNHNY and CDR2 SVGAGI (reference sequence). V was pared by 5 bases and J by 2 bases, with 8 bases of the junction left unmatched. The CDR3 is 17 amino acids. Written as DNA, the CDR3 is TGTGCCAGCAGTCGATGGGACAGGGGGAGCGGCAATCAGCCCCAGCATTTT. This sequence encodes CASSRWDRGSGNQPQHF.